Sequencing of this TCR beta chain was carried out in a study of cytotoxic CD8 clonotypes in ibrutinib-treated CLL. Clones were read by immunoSEQ multiplex PCR, and TCRdb kept only the in-frame ones, dropping some. The table lists about 200,000 clones, just under 80% of them singletons, with approximately 10% in the top ten. This clonotype was sampled from a human donor with chronic lymphocytic leukemia. Sample: PBMCs, taken after 12 months of ibrutinib treatment.

This CDR3 reads CASSAGSYNSPLHF. CDR3 nucleotides: TGTGCCAGCAGTGCGGGCTCCTATAATTCACCCCTCCACTTT. The chain links TRBV2 to TRBJ1-6; D unclear. The CDR3 totals 14 residues. The V gene's germline CDR1 is SNHLY and CDR2 FYNNEI. Trimming left V 4 bases short and J 0 bases short, with 4 bases between. Complete variable domain (other parts from reference TRBV2 and TRBJ1-6): EPEVTQTPSHQVTQMGQEVILRCVPISNHLYFYWYRQILGQKVEFLVSFYNNEISEKSEIFDDQFSVERPDGSNFTLKIRSTKLEDSAMYFCASSAGSYNSPLHFGNGTRLTVT.